One and the same sample provided the 23 T cell receptor beta chains below, sequenced in a study of PD-1 blockade in classical Hodgkin lymphoma. Every patient was affected by relapse after autologous stem cell transplantation, while exposure to brentuximab vedotin was not uniform. Only in-frame clones appear in the TCRdb table, and some are missing; sequencing was by immunoSEQ multiplex PCR. The repertoire has about 31,000 clones, approximately 70% of them found once; the top ten carry almost 4%. The sequencing here drew on peripheral blood mononuclear cells (PBMCs), taken before the second cycle of nivolumab. The receptors stem from a human donor with classical Hodgkin lymphoma.

This clone turned up a few times. V is TRBV7-3 and J is TRBJ2-7, with D possibly TRBD2 on 5 matching bases. With 5 bases removed from V and 5 bases from J, the gap between germline ends came to 13 bases. Germline assignment: CDR1 SGHTA and CDR2 FQGTGA. The CDR3 sequence is 13 residues long. The CDR3 here is CASSEDASHEQYF. CDR3 nucleotide sequence: TGTGCCAGCAGCGAAGACGCTAGCCACGAGCAGTACTTC.

The chain is built from TRBV4-1 and TRBJ1-2, with 10 nucleotides matching TRBD1. The length of the CDR3 is 15 residues. Trimming cost V 1 base and J 4 bases; bases outside gene matches: 3. The V gene's germline CDR1 is MGHRA and CDR2 YSYEKL. The CDR3 region has the DNA TGCGCCAGCAGCCAAGGGACAGGGGGACTCTATGGCTACACCTTC. Its protein product is CASSQGTGGLYGYTF.

The chain couples TRBV28 to TRBJ1-2; no firm D call. The CDR3 is 15 residues long. Per the germline V gene, CDR1 is MDHEN and CDR2 is SYDVKM. V lost 6 bases to trimming and J lost 8 bases, with 22 bases between them. In DNA, the CDR3 is TGTGCCAGCAGCTTCGCCGGTCGGACCCTAGGGGGCTACACCTTC. Its protein product is CASSFAGRTLGGYTF.

This chain connects TRBV5-1 to TRBJ2-4; TRBD2 matches 8 bases. Losses at the gene ends were 4 bases for V and 5 bases for J; bases not matched to a gene: 8. CDR3 length: 15 residues. From germline, CDR1 is SGHRS and CDR2 YFSETQ. The CDR3 reads CASSPGTRDENIQYF. The CDR3 coding sequence is TGCGCCAGCAGCCCCGGGACTAGAGATGAAAACATTCAGTACTTC.

J is TRBJ2-1 and V is TRBV4-2; TRBD2 aligns across 14 bases. The CDR3 spans 17 residues. Per the germline V gene, CDR1 is LGHNA and CDR2 is YNFKEQ. Trimming at V came to 0 bases and at J to 12 bases, leaving 10 bases not matched to a gene. CDR3 in amino acids: CASSQEGPGLAGDGQFF. The CDR3 nucleotides read TGTGCCAGCAGCCAAGAGGGCCCGGGACTAGCGGGAGATGGGCAGTTCTTC.

This clone is a singleton in its sample. Here the CDR3 reads CASSLDRANYGYTF. The CDR3 DNA sequence: TGTGCCAGCAGCTTAGATAGGGCTAACTATGGCTACACCTTC. The V gene is TRBV11-2, the J gene TRBJ1-2, with unresolved D. Trimming pared 0 bases from V and 0 bases from J, leaving 5 bases between. The germline V gene encodes CDR1 SGHAT and CDR2 FQNNGV. This CDR3 region has 14 residues.

CDR3 coding DNA: TGTGCCAGCAGTTTCTCTATAGAGGCGCTCTTATCTCTCCACTTT. Its protein product is CASSFSIEALLSLHF. This chain uses TRBV27 with TRBJ1-6; D unclear. CDR1 and CDR2 (germline): MNHEY, SMNVEV (reference sequence). The V end was cut by 3 bases, the J end by 16 bases, with 22 bases between. This CDR3 has 15 amino acids.

This clone was detected only a few times. The J gene is TRBJ2-7, the V gene TRBV2, with 7 bases aligning to TRBD2. The CDR3 totals 15 residues. The germline gives CDR1 SNHLY, CDR2 FYNNEI. V dropped 6 bases and J dropped 1; count of bases not matched to a gene: 9. The DNA for the CDR3 is TGTGCCAGCAGGTTGACCGGGGGGTGGTCCTACGAGCAGTACTTC. Amino acid sequence: CASRLTGGWSYEQYF.

The chain couples TRBV6-5 to TRBJ2-1; D is perhaps TRBD1 (6 bases). Trimming took off 2 bases at V and 9 bases at J, with 14 bases between the two ends. Germline V gene data show CDR1 as MNHEY and CDR2 as SVGAGI. This CDR3 region has 14 residues. CDR3 coding DNA: TGTGCCAGCAGTTACGGCACAGGGCTGCTTGAGCAGTTCTTC. Amino acids: CASSYGTGLLEQFF.

The chain employs TRBV7-2 and TRBJ2-7, with 7 bases matching TRBD1. The V gene's germline CDR1 is SGHTA and CDR2 FQGNSA. The V segment lost 5 bases and the J segment 12 bases; nucleotides outside the gene matches: 10. The CDR3 loop spans 12 amino acids. CDR3 loop: CASSQQGTALYF. In DNA form, the CDR3 reads TGTGCCAGCAGCCAACAGGGGACAGCGCTGTACTTC.

V and J are TRBV19 and TRBJ2-3; D possibly corresponds to TRBD2 (5 bases). V lost 1 base to trimming and J lost 0 bases, with 5 bases between them. Germline CDR1 and CDR2: LNHDA and SQIVND (reference sequence). The CDR3 runs to 14 residues. The CDR3 region is CASSIGTSTDTQYF. For the CDR3, the DNA is TGTGCCAGTAGTATAGGGACTAGCACAGATACGCAGTATTTT.

CDR3 DNA: TGTGCCTGGAGTGTACAAGCGGGGGCGAGCGAGACCCAGTACTTC. This codes for CAWSVQAGASETQYF. The rearrangement joins TRBV30 to TRBJ2-5; 8 bases are a match to TRBD2. The junction had 8 bases not matched to a gene; V was cut back by 0 bases and J by 5 bases. Germline V lookup: CDR1 GTSNPN, CDR2 SVGIG (reference sequence). This CDR3 has 15 amino acids.

The V call is TRBV10-3, the J call TRBJ1-1, with D tentatively TRBD1 (5 bases). The CDR3 consists of 10 residues. Trimming pared 11 bases from V and 7 bases from J, leaving 11 bases between. Germline V CDR1 and CDR2: ENHRY, SYGVKD. This chain's CDR3 is CAAGQGEAFF. The DNA for the CDR3 is TGTGCCGCTGGGCAGGGTGAAGCTTTCTTT.

The rearrangement uses TRBV29-1 and TRBJ2-1, with unresolved D. Trimming pared 5 bases from V and 0 bases from J, leaving 11 bases between. The CDR3 consists of 14 residues. CDR1 and CDR2 from the germline V gene are SQVTM and ANQGSEA. In nucleotides, the CDR3 is TGCAGCGTTAGCCGCGGCAGCTCCTACAATGAGCAGTTCTTC. Residues: CSVSRGSSYNEQFF.

This rearrangement joins TRBV10-1 to TRBJ2-5; tentative D call: TRBD2 (6 bases). The CDR3 length is 14 residues. Germline V lookup: CDR1 WNHNN, CDR2 SYGVQD (reference sequence). V was cut by 3 bases and J by 4 bases, with 12 bases left in between. The CDR3 DNA reads as TGCGCCAGCAGTGAACGACCGCGGGGAGAGACCCAGTACTTC. Its protein is CASSERPRGETQYF.

The chain employs TRBV6-5 and TRBJ1-6, with D uncertain. The CDR3 runs 15 residues. V was pared by 7 bases and J by 0 bases, with 10 bases between. The germline V gene encodes CDR1 MNHEY and CDR2 SVGAGI. The CDR3 sequence: CASTGPFSYNSPLHF. CDR3 nucleotide sequence: TGTGCCAGCACTGGACCCTTCTCCTATAATTCACCCCTCCACTTT.

The chain combines TRBV7-9 with TRBJ2-7; tentatively, D is TRBD1 or TRBD2 (5 bases each). Germline V lookup: CDR1 SEHNR, CDR2 FQNEAQ (reference sequence). This CDR3 is 14 amino acids long. Trimming shortened V by 5 bases and J by 3 bases, and 14 bases separated the two germline ends. Here the CDR3 reads CASSLRDRSYEQYF. The CDR3, as DNA: TGTGCCAGCAGCCTCCGGGACCGCAGCTACGAGCAGTACTTC. Drawing the rest from reference TRBV7-9 and TRBJ2-7, the complete variable domain is DTGVSQNPRHKITKRGQNVTFRCDPISEHNRLYWYRQTLGQGPEFLTYFQNEAQLEKSRLLSDRFSAERPKGSFSTLEIQRTEQGDSAMYLCASSLRDRSYEQYFGPGTRLTVT.

The rearrangement links TRBV28 to TRBJ1-6, with D perhaps matching TRBD1 (6 bases). Per germline, CDR1 MDHEN and CDR2 SYDVKM. V lost 3 bases and J 7 bases, leaving 10 bases between the germline ends. CDR3 length: 14 residues. This chain's CDR3 is CASSLDSHNSPLHF. In DNA form, the CDR3 reads TGTGCCAGCAGTTTGGACAGTCACAATTCACCCCTCCACTTT.

This sequence joins TRBV5-6 and TRBJ2-5, with unresolved D. The germline V gene encodes CDR1 SGHDT and CDR2 YYEEEE. V lost 4 bases and J 1 base, leaving 8 bases between the germline ends. This CDR3 has 13 amino acids. CDR3 sequence: CASSGGGQETQYF. In nucleotides, the CDR3 is TGTGCCAGCAGCGGCGGCGGCCAAGAGACCCAGTACTTC.

V and J are TRBV6-5 and TRBJ1-1; tentative D call: TRBD1 (5 bases). Germline V gene data show CDR1 as MNHEY and CDR2 as SVGAGI. This CDR3 is 10 amino acids long. With 10 bases removed from V and 3 bases from J, the gap between germline ends came to 6 bases. In DNA form, the CDR3 reads TGTGCCATAGGGGACACTGAAGCTTTCTTT. Protein product: CAIGDTEAFF.

This clone was found once. The rearrangement uses TRBV28 and TRBJ1-5; 10 bases are a match to TRBD1. The CDR3 runs 14 residues. Germline V gene lookup returns CDR1 MDHEN and CDR2 SYDVKM. V lost 5 bases to trimming and J lost 6 bases; unmatched junction nucleotides: 4. In nucleotides, the CDR3 is TGTGCCAGCAGTGCAGGACAGGGGGGTCAGCCCCAGCATTTT. Translating gives CASSAGQGGQPQHF.

The V call is TRBV4-1, the J call TRBJ2-2, with D perhaps given as TRBD1 or TRBD2 (5 bases each). The V gene's germline CDR1 is MGHRA and CDR2 YSYEKL. Between the trimmed V and J ends, which lost 7 bases and 0 bases, there was a span of 15 bases. This CDR3 region has 16 residues. CDR3 coding DNA: TGCGCCAGCAAGAGAGGGGAATTCGCGAACACCGGGGAGCTGTTTTTT. Translated, it gives CASKRGEFANTGELFF.

The chain employs TRBV2 and TRBJ2-2; 7 bases are shared with TRBD1. This CDR3 contains 14 residues. V was clipped by 5 bases and J by 3 bases; unmatched bases: 3. CDR1 is SNHLY and CDR2 is FYNNEI in the germline V gene. The CDR3 loop is CASSIGGDTGELFF. CDR3 DNA sequence: TGTGCCAGCAGTATAGGGGGCGACACCGGGGAGCTGTTTTTT.